The entry below gives a single TCR beta chain sequence along with its context. V lost 6 bases, J lost 0 bases, and 9 bases lay in between. Germline V lookup: CDR1 SGHTA, CDR2 FQGNSA. The CDR3 sequence is 14 residues long. This sample stems from a study of blood T cell repertoires in COVID-19. Study details: The origin of the acute and convalescent COVID-19 samples was the United States, Italy and Spain. In each case, the material was cDNA or gDNA derived from T cells, B-cell-depleted T cells, or PBMCs.

In the original analysis: Cell counts per sample came from amplifying reference gene primers. Here immunoSEQ multiplex PCR was the method, and the copy in TCRdb shows in-frame clones only, minus some. The V and J calls and clone size were taken over from that table, and D and trimming were inferred from the DNA. The profile covers fewer than 90,000 clones, with roughly 86% appearing a single time and approximately 4.4% taken by the ten largest. Sequencing was done on a sample of peripheral blood. J is TRBJ1-5 and V is TRBV7-2; TRBD1 is a possible D gene (5 bases). The origin of this receptor is a man in his forties or fifties with active or convalescent COVID-19. DNA for the CDR3: TGTGCCAGCAGTCAGGGATTTAGCAATCAGCCCCAGCATTTT. Translated: CASSQGFSNQPQHF.